A selection of T cell receptor beta chains follows, all from one sample in a study of blood T cell repertoires in COVID-19. Data came from immunoSEQ multiplex PCR; TCRdb stores just in-frame clones and leaves some out. The sample consists of 390,000 or so clones, around 92% of them appearing once. The material sequenced was peripheral blood. The receptors originated from a woman in her thirties with COVID-19, enrolled during active disease. The CDR3 runs from the conserved cysteine through the conserved F or W. The D gene is left open where the match is weak. Only part of the rows carry a size: once, few, many, or a class if the clone is expanded.

j_gene: TRBJ1-4
abundance: -
d_gene: -
v_gene: TRBV4-3
CDR3nt: TGCGCCAGCAGCCAGGATGGGGGCCGGAACGTCGCAACTAATGAAAAACTGTTTTTT
CDR3aa: CASSQDGGRNVATNEKLFF

j_gene: TRBJ2-5
abundance: -
d_gene: -
v_gene: TRBV12-3/TRBV12-4
CDR3nt: TGTGCCAGCGCCGCCCACCTCCGGGGGACCCAGTACTTC
CDR3aa: CASAAHLRGTQYF

j_gene: TRBJ2-1
abundance: -
d_gene: -
v_gene: TRBV27
CDR3nt: TGTGCCAGCAGTTTGCGTCAGGGTGGCACCTACAATGAGCAGTTCTTC
CDR3aa: CASSLRQGGTYNEQFF

j_gene: TRBJ1-1
abundance: few
d_gene: -
v_gene: TRBV6-5
CDR3nt: TGTGCCAGCGGCCGTGCGGGAGGCACTGAAGCTTTCTTT
CDR3aa: CASGRAGGTEAFF

j_gene: TRBJ1-6
abundance: few
d_gene: TRBD1
v_gene: TRBV7-2
CDR3nt: TGTGCCAGCAGCTTAGGCGGGACAGCTAATTCACCCCTCCACTTT
CDR3aa: CASSLGGTANSPLHF

j_gene: TRBJ2-7
abundance: -
d_gene: TRBD1
v_gene: TRBV5-5
CDR3nt: TGTGCCAGCAGCTTGAGTGGGACAGCAGGGGCCTACGAGCAGTACTTC
CDR3aa: CASSLSGTAGAYEQYF

j_gene: TRBJ1-1
abundance: -
d_gene: TRBD1
v_gene: TRBV3-1/TRBV3-2
CDR3nt: TGTGCCAGCAGCCGAAACCCAGGGACAGGGGCCACTGAAGCTTTCTTT
CDR3aa: CASSRNPGTGATEAFF

j_gene: TRBJ1-5
abundance: -
d_gene: TRBD1
v_gene: TRBV19
CDR3nt: TGTGCCAGTAGTAGACGGGACAGCGGCAATCAGCCCCAGCATTTT
CDR3aa: CASSRRDSGNQPQHF

j_gene: TRBJ2-7
abundance: -
d_gene: TRBD1
v_gene: TRBV5-4
CDR3nt: TGTGCCAGCAGCCAGGGACAGACTTTATCCTACGAGCAGTACTTC
CDR3aa: CASSQGQTLSYEQYF

j_gene: TRBJ2-1
abundance: -
d_gene: -
v_gene: TRBV6-1
CDR3nt: TGTGCCAGCAGTGCCTATGCAACCGGAGGCAATGAGCAGTTCTTC
CDR3aa: CASSAYATGGNEQFF

j_gene: TRBJ2-1
abundance: -
d_gene: TRBD2
v_gene: TRBV19
CDR3nt: TGTGCCAGTAAAAGGACGGCACATGCGGGACTAGCGGGCGACAATGAGCAGTTCTTC
CDR3aa: CASKRTAHAGLAGDNEQFF

j_gene: TRBJ1-5
abundance: -
d_gene: -
v_gene: TRBV2
CDR3nt: TGTGCCAGCCGTCGGCTCTTGACAGACCGTAATCAGCCCCAGCATTTT
CDR3aa: CASRRLLTDRNQPQHF

j_gene: TRBJ2-2
abundance: few
d_gene: TRBD2
v_gene: TRBV13
CDR3nt: TGTGCCAGCAGAGCCGGGACTAGCGTCTCCGGGGAGCTGTTTTTT
CDR3aa: CASRAGTSVSGELFF

j_gene: TRBJ1-5
abundance: few
d_gene: -
v_gene: TRBV12-3/TRBV12-4
CDR3nt: TGTGCCAGCAGTCGTCGGGATCTACAGCCCCAGCATTTT
CDR3aa: CASSRRDLQPQHF

j_gene: TRBJ1-2
abundance: few
d_gene: TRBD1
v_gene: TRBV27
CDR3nt: TGTGCCAGCAGTTTATCGCTGCCGGGACAGGGGTTCAACTATGGCTACACCTTC
CDR3aa: CASSLSLPGQGFNYGYTF

j_gene: TRBJ2-3
abundance: -
d_gene: TRBD2
v_gene: TRBV2
CDR3nt: TGTGCCAGCAGTGTACAGGGATTAGCGGGGGGAGATACGCAGTATTTT
CDR3aa: CASSVQGLAGGDTQYF

j_gene: TRBJ2-3
abundance: -
d_gene: TRBD2
v_gene: TRBV10-1
CDR3nt: TGCGCCAGCAACGGGGATACTAGCGGGGGGGCCCGTAGCACAGATACGCAGTATTTT
CDR3aa: CASNGDTSGGARSTDTQYF

j_gene: TRBJ2-3
abundance: -
d_gene: -
v_gene: TRBV5-1
CDR3nt: TGCGCCAGCAGCCACGATCAGGGAGATACGCAGTATTTT
CDR3aa: CASSHDQGDTQYF

j_gene: TRBJ2-5
abundance: -
d_gene: TRBD1
v_gene: TRBV19
CDR3nt: TGTGCCAGTAGTCGGGGACAGGGAATCCAAGAGACCCAGTACTTC
CDR3aa: CASSRGQGIQETQYF

j_gene: TRBJ1-2
abundance: -
d_gene: -
v_gene: TRBV4-3
CDR3nt: TGCGCCAGCAGCCAAGAGACCAGGGCTGGCTATGGCTACACCTTC
CDR3aa: CASSQETRAGYGYTF

j_gene: TRBJ2-2
abundance: -
d_gene: -
v_gene: TRBV11-2
CDR3nt: TGTGCCAGCAGCTTAATCGGTTCTGGGCCCGGGGAGCTGTTTTTT
CDR3aa: CASSLIGSGPGELFF

j_gene: TRBJ2-1
abundance: -
d_gene: TRBD2
v_gene: TRBV6-2/TRBV6-3
CDR3nt: TGTGCCAGCAGTTACTCGAGACTAGCTGCCGGTGAGCAGTTCTTC
CDR3aa: CASSYSRLAAGEQFF

j_gene: TRBJ2-1
abundance: few
d_gene: TRBD2
v_gene: TRBV7-6
CDR3nt: TGTGCCAGCAGCTACCAAACCGGACTAGCGGCAAACAATGAGCAGTTCTTC
CDR3aa: CASSYQTGLAANNEQFF

j_gene: TRBJ1-2
abundance: -
d_gene: -
v_gene: TRBV6-2/TRBV6-3
CDR3nt: TGTGCCAGCAGTTATGACGGGGGAGACTATGGCTACACCTTC
CDR3aa: CASSYDGGDYGYTF

j_gene: TRBJ2-1
abundance: -
d_gene: TRBD2
v_gene: TRBV11-2
CDR3nt: TGTGCCAGCAGCGGGCCCACTAGCGGGGGTGTCTCCTACAATGAGCAGTTCTTC
CDR3aa: CASSGPTSGGVSYNEQFF

j_gene: TRBJ2-1
abundance: few
d_gene: -
v_gene: TRBV11-2
CDR3nt: TGTGCCAGCAGCTTAGAACTAGGCAAAATGTACAATGAGCAGTTCTTC
CDR3aa: CASSLELGKMYNEQFF

j_gene: TRBJ2-6
abundance: -
d_gene: TRBD1
v_gene: TRBV4-3
CDR3nt: TGCGCCAGCAGCCAGGGATCAGGGTGGGCGGACAGGGCTGCTGGGGCCAACGTCCTGACTTTC
CDR3aa: CASSQGSGWADRAAGANVLTF

j_gene: TRBJ2-3
abundance: once
d_gene: -
v_gene: TRBV19
CDR3nt: TGTGCCAGTAGTATTCCCCCCCCCTACCGCACAGATACGCAGTATTTT
CDR3aa: CASSIPPPYRTDTQYF

j_gene: TRBJ2-1
abundance: -
d_gene: TRBD1
v_gene: TRBV5-5
CDR3nt: TGTGCCAGCAGCCCAGGGATAGGACAGGGGAACAATGAGCAGTTCTTC
CDR3aa: CASSPGIGQGNNEQFF

j_gene: TRBJ2-7
abundance: -
d_gene: TRBD1
v_gene: TRBV28
CDR3nt: TGTGCCAGCAGTCCGGACAGGGCCAGTTTGGGGCAGTACTTC
CDR3aa: CASSPDRASLGQYF

j_gene: TRBJ2-5
abundance: few
d_gene: TRBD2
v_gene: TRBV3-1/TRBV3-2
CDR3nt: TGTGCCAGCAGCCCCGGGGTTAGCGGGGTCGGGGAGACCCAGTACTTC
CDR3aa: CASSPGVSGVGETQYF

j_gene: TRBJ2-4
abundance: -
d_gene: TRBD1
v_gene: TRBV5-6
CDR3nt: TGTGCCAGCAGCTTGGGGGACAGGGGGAAAATGGGAGCCAAAAACATTCAGTACTTC
CDR3aa: CASSLGDRGKMGAKNIQYF

j_gene: TRBJ1-1
abundance: -
d_gene: TRBD1
v_gene: TRBV6-4
CDR3nt: TGTGCCAGCTCCCTGACAGGGATCGGTGAAGCTTTCTTT
CDR3aa: CASSLTGIGEAFF

j_gene: TRBJ1-2
abundance: -
d_gene: -
v_gene: TRBV6-4
CDR3nt: TGTGCCAGCAGTGATCGGCAGGTCTATGGCTACACCTTC
CDR3aa: CASSDRQVYGYTF

j_gene: TRBJ2-3
abundance: -
d_gene: TRBD2
v_gene: TRBV7-6
CDR3nt: TGTGCCAGCAGCTTAGCGGGAGGGCCGACAGATACGCAGTATTTT
CDR3aa: CASSLAGGPTDTQYF

j_gene: TRBJ1-4
abundance: -
d_gene: TRBD1
v_gene: TRBV5-1
CDR3nt: TGCGCCAGCAGCATAGCTGACAGGGGGACTAATGAAAAACTGTTTTTT
CDR3aa: CASSIADRGTNEKLFF

j_gene: TRBJ2-5
abundance: -
d_gene: TRBD1
v_gene: TRBV25-1
CDR3nt: TGTGCCAGCAGCGCTAATGAACCGGACAGGGGGCGCGGAGAGACCCAGTACTTC
CDR3aa: CASSANEPDRGRGETQYF

j_gene: TRBJ2-3
abundance: -
d_gene: TRBD1
v_gene: TRBV29-1
CDR3nt: TGCAGCGTTGGGCTGGACAGGGTCTTTACAGATACGCAGTATTTT
CDR3aa: CSVGLDRVFTDTQYF

j_gene: TRBJ2-1
abundance: -
d_gene: TRBD2
v_gene: TRBV10-3
CDR3nt: TGTGCCATCAGCCAGCAGTCTCCCGGGACTAGCGGGAGGTATGAGCAGTTCTTC
CDR3aa: CAISQQSPGTSGRYEQFF

j_gene: TRBJ2-7
abundance: -
d_gene: -
v_gene: TRBV27
CDR3nt: TGTGCCAGTGGGAGAGGAAGTGTTGGGGAGCAGTACTTC
CDR3aa: CASGRGSVGEQYF

j_gene: TRBJ2-3
abundance: -
d_gene: TRBD2
v_gene: TRBV6-2/TRBV6-3
CDR3nt: TGTGCCAGCAGCGGGGGACTAGCGGGAGGGCGAGATACGCAGTATTTT
CDR3aa: CASSGGLAGGRDTQYF

j_gene: TRBJ2-2
abundance: -
d_gene: -
v_gene: TRBV9
CDR3nt: TGTGCCAGCAGCGTACAGGACCACGGAGGCGGGGAGCTGTTTTTT
CDR3aa: CASSVQDHGGGELFF

j_gene: TRBJ2-1
abundance: -
d_gene: -
v_gene: TRBV19
CDR3nt: TGTGCCAGTAGTATAGATAGCGAAGTCTCCTACAATGAGCAGTTCTTC
CDR3aa: CASSIDSEVSYNEQFF

j_gene: TRBJ2-3
abundance: -
d_gene: TRBD2
v_gene: TRBV6-2/TRBV6-3
CDR3nt: TGTGCCAGCAGTTACTCCCCGGGCAGGACTAGTAGCACAGATACGCAGTATTTT
CDR3aa: CASSYSPGRTSSTDTQYF

j_gene: TRBJ2-2
abundance: -
d_gene: TRBD2
v_gene: TRBV5-4
CDR3nt: TGTGCCAGCAGCTTGGCGGGAGGGAACACCGGGGAGCTGTTTTTT
CDR3aa: CASSLAGGNTGELFF

j_gene: TRBJ2-3
abundance: -
d_gene: -
v_gene: TRBV7-8
CDR3nt: TGTGCCAGCAGCGACCTCATCACAGTTACAGATACGCAGTATTTT
CDR3aa: CASSDLITVTDTQYF

j_gene: TRBJ2-7
abundance: -
d_gene: TRBD1
v_gene: TRBV11-2
CDR3nt: TGTGCCAGCAGCCCTAACAGGGGCCCGTGGGAGCAGTACTTC
CDR3aa: CASSPNRGPWEQYF

j_gene: TRBJ1-2
abundance: -
d_gene: TRBD1
v_gene: TRBV27
CDR3nt: TGTGCCAGCAGGCTGGGGACAGGGGGCGCCGGTGGCTACACCTTC
CDR3aa: CASRLGTGGAGGYTF

j_gene: TRBJ1-1
abundance: -
d_gene: -
v_gene: TRBV19
CDR3nt: TGTGCCAGTAGGGGCATGAACACTGAAGCTTTCTTT
CDR3aa: CASRGMNTEAFF

j_gene: TRBJ2-1
abundance: -
d_gene: TRBD2
v_gene: TRBV29-1
CDR3nt: TGCAGCGTCCCGGGAGGGCCGGGGAATGAGCAGTTCTTC
CDR3aa: CSVPGGPGNEQFF

j_gene: TRBJ2-7
abundance: once
d_gene: -
v_gene: TRBV6-6
CDR3nt: TGTGCCAGCAGCCCATCCGGGACAAACTACGAGCAGTACTTC
CDR3aa: CASSPSGTNYEQYF

j_gene: TRBJ2-7
abundance: -
d_gene: -
v_gene: TRBV28
CDR3nt: TGTGCCAGCAGCCCTCAGGGGGGAGCCTACGAGCAGTACTTC
CDR3aa: CASSPQGGAYEQYF

j_gene: TRBJ2-1
abundance: -
d_gene: TRBD2
v_gene: TRBV5-1
CDR3nt: TGCGCCAGCAGCTTGGGTCTGGGTAGCGGGGGGGCAGAGCAGTTCTTC
CDR3aa: CASSLGLGSGGAEQFF

j_gene: TRBJ1-3
abundance: -
d_gene: TRBD1
v_gene: TRBV27
CDR3nt: TGTGCCAGCAGTCACGGACAGGGCTACTCTGGAAACACCATATATTTT
CDR3aa: CASSHGQGYSGNTIYF

j_gene: TRBJ1-2
abundance: -
d_gene: -
v_gene: TRBV27
CDR3nt: TGTGCCAGCAGTTTATCAACTCGGGTGAACTATGGCTACACCTTC
CDR3aa: CASSLSTRVNYGYTF

j_gene: TRBJ1-4
abundance: -
d_gene: -
v_gene: TRBV5-1
CDR3nt: TGCGCCAGCAGCTTGGGAGCAACTAATGAAAAACTGTTTTTT
CDR3aa: CASSLGATNEKLFF

j_gene: TRBJ2-2
abundance: -
d_gene: -
v_gene: TRBV11-2
CDR3nt: TGTGCCAGCAGCCTATCTGGAGGGGCGGGGCCCGGGGAGCTGTTTTTT
CDR3aa: CASSLSGGAGPGELFF

j_gene: TRBJ2-3
abundance: -
d_gene: -
v_gene: TRBV30
CDR3nt: TGTGCCTGGAGTTTAGGTAGCGGAAACACAGATACGCAGTATTTT
CDR3aa: CAWSLGSGNTDTQYF

j_gene: TRBJ2-1
abundance: -
d_gene: -
v_gene: TRBV9
CDR3nt: TGTGCCAGCAGCGTAGGAGGGAGCGGGTACAATGAGCAGTTCTTC
CDR3aa: CASSVGGSGYNEQFF

j_gene: TRBJ2-3
abundance: -
d_gene: TRBD2
v_gene: TRBV19
CDR3nt: TGTGCCAGTAGTATCTCCCAGCGGGGATCTGGCACAGATACGCAGTATTTT
CDR3aa: CASSISQRGSGTDTQYF